This passage covers 31 T cell receptor beta chains from one sample sequenced in a study of T cells in narcolepsy. Only in-frame clones appear in the TCRdb table, and some are missing; sequencing was by immunoSEQ multiplex PCR. The sample contains 20,000 to 30,000 clones, around 85% of which appear only once. What was sequenced was memory (CD45RA-) CD4+ T cells from blood. Receptors originate from a human donor in good health.

The chain joins TRBV6-1 to TRBJ1-2; 7 nucleotides align to TRBD1. The CDR3 spans 16 residues. The ends lost 4 bases at V and 8 bases at J; junction bases unmatched: 16. Germline CDR1 MNHNS, CDR2 SASEGT. The CDR3 loop reads CASSAGGGGITVGYTF. The CDR3 DNA reads as TGTGCCAGCAGTGCTGGAGGGGGCGGCATAACTGTAGGCTACACCTTC.

V and J are TRBV9 and TRBJ2-1; 10 nucleotides agree with TRBD1. The ends lost 2 bases at V and 9 bases at J; junction bases unmatched: 14. This CDR3 comprises 17 residues. CDR1 is SGDLS and CDR2 is YYNGEE in the germline V gene. The DNA for the CDR3 is TGTGCCAGCAGCGTCCCTCAAAGTGACAGGGGGCGGAGTGAGCAGTTCTTC. Protein product: CASSVPQSDRGRSEQFF.

V and J are TRBV2 and TRBJ2-2; 10 nucleotides match TRBD1. The CDR3 covers 15 residues. Unmatched junction bases numbered 11, after V lost 6 bases and J lost 10 bases. The germline CDR1 and CDR2 sequences are SNHLY and FYNNEI. The DNA for the CDR3 is TGTGCCAGCAGCCCGGCCCGACAGGGGGCTGAGGAGCTGTTTTTT. This sequence encodes CASSPARQGAEELFF.

This rearrangement joins TRBV27 to TRBJ2-1; TRBD1 aligns across 10 bases. The germline CDR1 and CDR2 sequences are MNHEY and SMNVEV (reference sequence). V trimming: 6 bases; J trimming: 6 bases; junction bases outside the gene matches: 11. The CDR3 is 16 amino acids. Written as DNA, the CDR3 is TGTGCCAGCAGATCCTTGGGGACAGGGGTAATCAATGAGCAGTTCTTC. Translation gives CASRSLGTGVINEQFF.

The chain is built from TRBV4-3 and TRBJ2-7; the match to TRBD1 covers 7 bases. The CDR3 has 14 residues. Germline V gene sequence: CDR1 LGHNA, CDR2 YSLEER. V shed 6 bases and J 2 bases; nucleotides not matched to a gene: 7. The CDR3 bases are TGCGCCAGCAGTCCCAGACAGGGTCCCTACGAGCAGTACTTC. Its protein is CASSPRQGPYEQYF.

The rearrangement joins TRBV6-4 to TRBJ2-1, with D perhaps matching TRBD2 (6 bases). Germline V gene data show CDR1 as MRHNA and CDR2 as SNTAGT. This CDR3 is built from 17 residues. Deletions cut 5 bases from V and 0 bases from J, with 17 bases between. The DNA for the CDR3 is TGTGCCAGCAGTCCCTATTCCCGGGACTTCTCCTACAATGAGCAGTTCTTC. Its translation is CASSPYSRDFSYNEQFF.

In the case of this clone: The junction shows a germline mismatch at one end, possibly a read error. The chain links TRBV10-3 to TRBJ1-5; D is unclear. The CDR3 contains 14 residues. The germline CDR1 and CDR2 sequences are ENHRY and SYGVKD. The CDR3 is CASSAGTLNQPQHF. The CDR3 nucleotides read TGTGCCAGCAGTGCGGGCACTCTAAATCAGCCCCAGCATTTT.

The V call is TRBV9, the J call TRBJ2-3, with 7 bases lining up with TRBD2. Germline loops: CDR1 SGDLS, CDR2 YYNGEE. The CDR3 has 14 amino acids. V shed 2 bases, J shed 4 bases, and the junction held 4 bases outside the gene matches. The CDR3 nucleotides read TGTGCCAGCAGCGTCAAGCTAGCGGCAGATACGCAGTATTTT. This translates into CASSVKLAADTQYF.

The chain couples TRBV2 to TRBJ2-1; unclear D gene. The CDR3 runs 16 residues. Trimming took off 8 bases at V and 2 bases at J, with 19 bases between the two ends. Germline V gene sequence: CDR1 SNHLY, CDR2 FYNNEI. The CDR3 bases are TGTGCCAGCGGGCCCTACCAAACCCCTACCTACAATGAGCAGTTCTTC. It is translated as CASGPYQTPTYNEQFF.

The chain is built from TRBV27 and TRBJ1-1; 9 bases line up with TRBD1. The CDR3 sequence is 12 residues long. V lost 2 bases and J lost 12; bases outside the gene matches: 4. Germline values: CDR1 MNHEY, CDR2 SMNVEV (reference sequence). In DNA, the CDR3 is TGTGCCAGCAGTTTAGGACAGGGGCGGACTTTCTTT. It is translated as CASSLGQGRTFF.

The table lists this clone with a count of one. This chain joins TRBV5-1 and TRBJ2-1; TRBD2 matches at 10 bases. J gave up 4 bases and V 4 bases, and 8 bases lay outside the gene matches. This CDR3 contains 16 residues. Germline values: CDR1 SGHRS, CDR2 YFSETQ. The CDR3 coding sequence is TGCGCCAGCAGCCCCGGCCTAGCGGGAGCATACAATGAGCAGTTCTTC. The encoded protein is CASSPGLAGAYNEQFF. The entire variable domain, with the rest obtained from reference TRBV5-1 and TRBJ2-1, is as follows: KAGVTQTPRYLIKTRGQQVTLSCSPISGHRSVSWYQQTPGQGLQFLFEYFSETQRNKGNFPGRFSGRQFSNSRSEMNVSTLELGDSALYLCASSPGLAGAYNEQFFGPGTRLTVL.

CDR3 DNA: TGTGCCAGCAGCTTATCCCTTCAGGGGGTGACGAACAATCAGCCCCAGCATTTT. This gives the protein CASSLSLQGVTNNQPQHF. The chain combines TRBV7-8 with TRBJ1-5; 7 bases are shared with TRBD1. The CDR3 is made up of 18 amino acids. Trimming at V came to 2 bases and at J to 3 bases, leaving 13 bases not matched to a gene. The germline V gene has CDR1 SGHVS and CDR2 FQNEAQ.

This chain connects TRBV30 to TRBJ1-2; the D gene is possibly TRBD1 (5 bases). This CDR3 contains 14 residues. V lost 2 bases to trimming and J lost 8 bases, with 18 bases between them. CDR1 is GTSNPN, CDR2 SVGIG, per germline (reference sequence). The CDR3 reads CAWSPVGGTGGYTF. The CDR3 DNA reads TGTGCCTGGAGTCCCGTGGGGGGGACGGGAGGCTACACCTTC.

This clone came up a few times. The rearrangement joins TRBV29-1 to TRBJ2-1; D is ambiguous. Trimming left V 3 bases short and J 8 bases short, with 11 bases between. This CDR3 is built from 12 residues. The germline V gene encodes CDR1 SQVTM and CDR2 ANQGSEA. CDR3 sequence (DNA): TGCAGCGTTGAGAGAGAGGCGTATGAGCAGTTCTTC. Amino acids: CSVEREAYEQFF.

The gene calls are TRBV11-2 and TRBJ2-1, with 10 bases identical to TRBD2. The junction had 5 bases not matched to a gene; V was cut back by 2 bases and J by 7 bases. CDR1 and CDR2 from the germline V gene are SGHAT and FQNNGV. The CDR3 loop spans 15 amino acids. CDR3 in DNA: TGTGCCAGCAGCTTAAAGCGGGAGGGATCTAATGAGCAGTTCTTC. It is translated as CASSLKREGSNEQFF.

This chain connects TRBV6-5 to TRBJ1-1; D gene ambiguous. The CDR3 is 14 amino acids. CDR1 is MNHEY and CDR2 is SVGAGI in the germline V gene. Between the trimmed V and J ends, which lost 5 bases and 1 base, there was a span of 11 bases. CDR3 sequence: CASSVSPGNTEAFF. Written as DNA, the CDR3 is TGTGCCAGCAGTGTCTCCCCAGGGAACACTGAAGCTTTCTTT.

The DNA of the CDR3 is TGTGCCAGCAGCCGAAACAGGGGGTTGAATGAGCAGTTCTTC. Its protein is CASSRNRGLNEQFF. The rearrangement links TRBV7-2 to TRBJ2-1; 8 nucleotides line up with TRBD1. The CDR3 runs 14 residues. J gave up 7 bases and V 5 bases, and 7 bases lay outside the gene matches. Germline CDR1 is SGHTA and CDR2 is FQGNSA. The complete variable domain, with remaining parts taken from reference TRBV7-2 and TRBJ2-1, reads GAGVSQSPSNKVTEKGKDVELRCDPISGHTALYWYRQSLGQGLEFLIYFQGNSAPDKSGLPSDRFSAERTGGSVSTLTIQRTQQEDSAVYLCASSRNRGLNEQFFGPGTRLTVL.

The V and J genes are TRBV5-4 and TRBJ2-1; D call uncertain. Germline V lookup: CDR1 SGHNT, CDR2 YYREEE (reference sequence). This CDR3 has 12 amino acids. Trimming left V 0 bases short and J 5 bases short, with 3 bases between. The CDR3 loop is CASSLVHNEQFF. The DNA for the CDR3 is TGTGCCAGCAGCTTGGTTCACAATGAGCAGTTCTTC. Full variable domain (missing parts from reference TRBV5-4 and TRBJ2-1): ETGVTQSPTHLIKTRGQQVTLRCSSQSGHNTVSWYQQALGQGPQFIFQYYREEENGRGNFPPRFSGLQFPNYSSELNVNALELDDSALYLCASSLVHNEQFFGPGTRLTVL.

The gene calls are TRBV6-5 and TRBJ2-7; either TRBD1 or TRBD2 may fit D (5 bases each). There are 15 residues in the CDR3. The germline gives CDR1 MNHEY, CDR2 SVGAGI. Trimming removed 6 bases at V and 2 bases at J, with 17 bases between. In DNA, the CDR3 is TGTGCCAGCAGCTCAGGGAATTTCGGGGCCTACGAGCAGTACTTC. The encoded protein is CASSSGNFGAYEQYF.

This chain joins TRBV28 and TRBJ1-2; no clear D. The CDR3 has 15 residues. CDR1 and CDR2 from the germline V gene are MDHEN and SYDVKM. The germline V and J ends were trimmed by 4 bases and 3 bases, with 15 bases remaining between them. The CDR3 DNA is TGTGCCAGCAGTTCCGTTGACGTCCGATACTATGGCTACACCTTC. Translation: CASSSVDVRYYGYTF.

This rearrangement joins TRBV6-5 to TRBJ2-5, with 7 nucleotides matching TRBD1. V lost 5 bases and J lost 10; bases outside the gene matches: 7. The CDR3 sequence is 12 residues long. Germline V gives CDR1 MNHEY, CDR2 SVGAGI. CDR3: CASSEPGTDQYF. The CDR3 DNA sequence: TGTGCCAGCAGTGAACCCGGGACAGACCAGTACTTC.

The chain joins TRBV10-3 to TRBJ2-1, with D maybe TRBD1 (5 bases). With 10 bases removed from V and 0 bases from J, the gap between germline ends came to 16 bases. In germline, CDR1 is ENHRY, CDR2 SYGVKD. This CDR3 spans 15 amino acids. The CDR3 is CATGPRQRSYNEQFF. The CDR3 nucleotides are TGTGCCACCGGGCCCCGACAGCGCTCCTACAATGAGCAGTTCTTC.

The V gene is TRBV5-5, the J gene TRBJ2-3, with 10 bases matching TRBD2. The CDR3 has 16 amino acids. Germline-derived CDR1 and CDR2 are SGHKS and YYEKEE (reference sequence). Trimming took 4 bases from V and 4 from J; bases not matched to a gene: 9. In nucleotides, the CDR3 is TGTGCCAGCAGCCCTATCCGGACTAGCGGCGCAGATACGCAGTATTTT. Its translation: CASSPIRTSGADTQYF. The complete variable domain, with remaining parts taken from reference TRBV5-5 and TRBJ2-3, reads DAGVTQSPTHLIKTRGQQVTLRCSPISGHKSVSWYQQVLGQGPQFIFQYYEKEERGRGNFPDRFSARQFPNYSSELNVNALLLGDSALYLCASSPIRTSGADTQYFGPGTRLTVL.

The CDR3 DNA reads as TGTGCCAGCAGCTTATCCGCCCTCCTAGAGACCCAGTACTTC. This gives the protein CASSLSALLETQYF. The gene calls are TRBV7-8 and TRBJ2-5; D remains ambiguous. Germline V gives CDR1 SGHVS, CDR2 FQNEAQ. The V and J ends lost 2 bases and 4 bases respectively, with 11 bases between them. The CDR3 is made up of 14 amino acids. Using reference TRBV7-8 and TRBJ2-5 for the parts outside the CDR3, the full variable domain is GAGVSQSPRYKVAKRGQDVALRCDPISGHVSLFWYQQALGQGPEFLTYFQNEAQLDKSGLPSDRFFAERPEGSVSTLKIQRTQQEDSAVYLCASSLSALLETQYFGPGTRLLVL.

The chain employs TRBV11-1 and TRBJ2-5, with 7 positions matching TRBD1. Germline CDR1 reads SGHAT; CDR2 reads FQDESV (reference sequence). V shed 1 base, J shed 5 bases, and the junction held 7 bases outside the gene matches. The CDR3 length is 15 residues. The CDR3 is CASSLGTGAGETQYF. CDR3 nucleotide sequence: TGTGCCAGCAGCTTAGGTACAGGGGCCGGGGAGACCCAGTACTTC.

This clone was seen a handful of times. The same CDR3 can be traced to other DNA sequences in this sample. This chain connects TRBV5-1 to TRBJ2-7, with TRBD1 matching over 11 bases. V was pared by 4 bases and J by 5 bases, with 5 bases of the junction left unmatched. This CDR3 has 14 residues. Germline V gene data show CDR1 as SGHRS and CDR2 as YFSETQ. The CDR3 is CASSPGQGGHEQYF. The CDR3 coding sequence is TGCGCCAGCAGCCCGGGACAGGGGGGTCACGAGCAGTACTTC.

This clone was seen only once. This sequence joins TRBV20-1 and TRBJ2-5; either TRBD1 or TRBD2 may fit D (6 bases each). CDR3 size: 11 residues. Per germline, CDR1 DFQATT and CDR2 SNEGSKA (reference sequence). CDR3 loop: CIKGGQETQYF. The DNA for the CDR3 is TGCATCAAGGGGGGACAAGAGACCCAGTACTTC.

The chain recombines TRBV30 with TRBJ2-3; D possibly corresponds to TRBD1 (6 bases). The germline V gene has CDR1 GTSNPN and CDR2 SVGIG (reference sequence). CDR3 length equals 13 residues. V lost 5 bases and J 8 bases, leaving 17 bases between the germline ends. The CDR3 nucleotides read TGTGCCTGGGGGACGGTGATAGGGGGTACGCAGTATTTT. Residues: CAWGTVIGGTQYF.

In its sample, this clone was seen once. This rearrangement joins TRBV27 to TRBJ2-7, with 10 bases that match TRBD2. This CDR3 region has 14 residues. The germline V gene encodes CDR1 MNHEY and CDR2 SMNVEV (reference sequence). V trimming: 6 bases; J trimming: 3 bases; junction bases outside the gene matches: 5. The CDR3 DNA reads TGTGCCAGCAGCCGACTAGCGGGCAACTACGAGCAGTACTTC. This codes for CASSRLAGNYEQYF.

J is TRBJ2-2 and V is TRBV5-4; weak D call: TRBD2 (6 bases). Germline CDR1 reads SGHNT; CDR2 reads YYREEE (reference sequence). The CDR3 runs 14 residues. V was trimmed by 4 bases and J by 2 bases, leaving 9 bases between them. The CDR3 DNA follows: TGTGCCAGCAGCGAGGACTATAACACCGGGGAGCTGTTTTTT. It translates to CASSEDYNTGELFF. Combining the CDR3 with reference TRBV5-4 and TRBJ2-2 gives the whole variable domain ETGVTQSPTHLIKTRGQQVTLRCSSQSGHNTVSWYQQALGQGPQFIFQYYREEENGRGNFPPRFSGLQFPNYSSELNVNALELDDSALYLCASSEDYNTGELFFGEGSRLTVL.

V usage is TRBV25-1 and J usage is TRBJ2-5; 10 positions match TRBD1. Losses at the gene ends were 6 bases for V and 4 bases for J; bases not matched to a gene: 8. The germline V gene encodes CDR1 MGHDK and CDR2 SYGVNS. The CDR3 is 15 amino acids. CDR3 protein: CASRGGTGASETQYF. DNA of the CDR3: TGTGCCAGCAGGGGGGGGACAGGGGCGTCAGAGACCCAGTACTTC. Complete variable domain (other parts from reference TRBV25-1 and TRBJ2-5): EADIYQTPRYLVIGTGKKITLECSQTMGHDKMYWYQQDPGMELHLIHYSYGVNSTEKGDLSSESTVSRIRTEHFPLTLESARPSHTSQYLCASRGGTGASETQYFGPGTRLLVL.